The 13 T cell receptor beta chains in this list originate from one sample, sequenced in a study of post-analysis software for immune sequencing data. These receptors have no identified antigens. Study-level findings and limits: The five TRBV segments detected at higher frequency in patients than in controls included TRBV5-6, TRBV5-1 and TRBV20-1.

The TCR beta cDNA libraries carried unique molecular identifiers. TCRdb reprocessed the PCR reads via MiXCR and lists one record per CDR3 protein. The data contain 350,000 to 450,000 distinct CDR3 sequences, approximately 38% of them singletons. The sample taken for sequencing was blood. Receptors were obtained from a girl aged 10 to 17 with multiple sclerosis.

The chain carries TRBV12-3 or TRBV12-4 and TRBJ2-7; the match to TRBD1 covers 7 bases. This CDR3 has 15 residues. Trimming took 4 bases from V and 0 from J; bases not matched to a gene: 6. This CDR3 is CASSYGDSFSYEQYF. The CDR3 DNA is TGTGCCAGCAGTTACGGGGACAGCTTCTCCTACGAGCAGTACTTC.

V is TRBV30 and J is TRBJ2-3; no clear D gene. CDR1 is GTSNPN, CDR2 SVGIG, per germline (reference sequence). Trimming stripped 3 bases from V and 4 bases from J, with 5 bases between. The CDR3 spans 11 residues. CDR3 residues: CAWRFADTQYF. The CDR3 region has the DNA TGTGCCTGGAGGTTCGCAGATACGCAGTATTTT.

The rearrangement links TRBV5-1 to TRBJ2-2, with 11 nucleotides matching TRBD2. There are 17 residues in the CDR3. V dropped 4 bases and J dropped 2; count of bases not matched to a gene: 7. Germline V lookup: CDR1 SGHRS, CDR2 YFSETQ. CDR3: CASSLPGLADNTGELFF. The CDR3 coding sequence is TGCGCCAGCAGCCTCCCGGGACTAGCGGATAACACCGGGGAGCTGTTTTTT.

The chain is built from TRBV5-1 and TRBJ2-5; the D is unclear. Per germline, CDR1 SGHRS and CDR2 YFSETQ. The CDR3 spans 14 residues. V was trimmed by 1 base and J by 1 base, leaving 8 bases between them. CDR3 nucleotides: TGCGCCAGCAGCTTGATGTCAGTCCAAGAGACCCAGTACTTC. This sequence encodes CASSLMSVQETQYF.

The chain is built from TRBV12-3 or TRBV12-4 and TRBJ2-5, with TRBD2 identical over 10 bases. J was trimmed by 2 bases and V by 6 bases; bases with no gene match: 6. The CDR3 spans 15 residues. The CDR3 is CASRRGLAVQETQYF. The CDR3 nucleotides are TGTGCCAGCAGACGCGGACTAGCGGTGCAAGAGACCCAGTACTTC.

The chain links TRBV28 to TRBJ1-3; unclear D gene. The V gene lost 5 bases and the J gene lost 1 base, with 6 bases spanning the gap. Germline CDR1 MDHEN, CDR2 SYDVKM. The CDR3 consists of 13 residues. The CDR3 DNA sequence: TGTGCCAGCAGTCGGGGATCTGGAAACACCATATATTTT. Its translation is CASSRGSGNTIYF.

The chain recombines TRBV25-1 with TRBJ1-4, with 7 bases aligning to TRBD1. This CDR3 has 12 amino acids. CDR1 is MGHDK, CDR2 SYGVNS, per germline. Trimming removed 2 bases from V and 11 bases from J; junction bases left unmatched: 2. The CDR3 DNA sequence: TGTGCCAGCAGTGAAGCGACAGGGAAACTGTTTTTT. It translates to CASSEATGKLFF. The variable domain in full, completed from reference TRBV25-1 and TRBJ1-4, reads EADIYQTPRYLVIGTGKKITLECSQTMGHDKMYWYQQDPGMELHLIHYSYGVNSTEKGDLSSESTVSRIRTEHFPLTLESARPSHTSQYLCASSEATGKLFFGSGTQLSVL.

In this sample, this clonotype turned up a few times. The chain is built from TRBV6-2 or TRBV6-3 and TRBJ2-7; D perhaps matches TRBD1 (6 bases). V was pared by 0 bases and J by 4 bases, with 10 bases between. The CDR3 spans 14 residues. Germline V gene sequence: CDR1 MNHEY, CDR2 SVGEGT. The CDR3 protein is CASSYSTGNYEQYF. CDR3 nucleotides: TGTGCCAGCAGTTACTCGACAGGAAATTACGAGCAGTACTTC.

The V and J genes are TRBV5-1 and TRBJ2-2; no definite D call. CDR1 SGHRS and CDR2 YFSETQ come from the germline V gene. The CDR3 is made up of 14 amino acids. Trimming pared 3 bases from V and 2 bases from J, leaving 8 bases between. The CDR3 region has the DNA TGCGCCAGCAGCTCGCCTAAAAACACCGGGGAGCTGTTTTTT. It specifies CASSSPKNTGELFF. The full variable domain, rest sourced from reference TRBV5-1 and TRBJ2-2, is KAGVTQTPRYLIKTRGQQVTLSCSPISGHRSVSWYQQTPGQGLQFLFEYFSETQRNKGNFPGRFSGRQFSNSRSEMNVSTLELGDSALYLCASSSPKNTGELFFGEGSRLTVL.

The rearrangement joins TRBV28 to TRBJ2-3; TRBD1 or TRBD2 may be the D gene (5 bases each). The CDR3 spans 17 residues. Germline V gene lookup returns CDR1 MDHEN and CDR2 SYDVKM. Trimming cost V 5 bases and J 1 base, with 19 bases left between them. Here the CDR3 DNA reads TGTGCCAGCAGTCCCGGGACCACTCCTCTGGGCACAGATACGCAGTATTTT. It encodes CASSPGTTPLGTDTQYF. Using reference TRBV28 and TRBJ2-3 for the parts outside the CDR3, the full variable domain is DVKVTQSSRYLVKRTGEKVFLECVQDMDHENMFWYRQDPGLGLRLIYFSYDVKMKEKGDIPEGYSVSREKKERFSLILESASTNQTSMYLCASSPGTTPLGTDTQYFGPGTRLTVL.

The V call is TRBV7-2, the J call TRBJ1-1; no definite D call. This CDR3 is 14 amino acids long. Trimming removed 4 bases at V and 5 bases at J, with 14 bases between. Germline values: CDR1 SGHTA, CDR2 FQGNSA. The CDR3 sequence: CASSSLGVGTEAFF. The CDR3 DNA is TGTGCCAGCAGCTCCTTGGGTGTGGGGACTGAAGCTTTCTTT.

The genes are TRBV5-1 and TRBJ2-6; 9 nucleotides align to TRBD1. This CDR3 contains 17 residues. Looked up from germline, CDR1 is SGHRS and CDR2 is YFSETQ. Trimming at V came to 2 bases and at J to 0 bases, leaving 3 bases not matched to a gene. CDR3 protein: CASSFSTGGSGANVLTF. CDR3 nucleotide sequence: TGCGCCAGCAGCTTCTCGACAGGGGGCTCTGGGGCCAACGTCCTGACTTTC.

There are a few counts of this clonotype. The chain has TRBV3-1 and TRBJ2-1, with D unclear. Germline lookup yields CDR1 LGHDT and CDR2 YNNKEL (reference sequence). V dropped 0 bases and J dropped 1 base, with 7 bases sitting between them. The CDR3 is 15 amino acids. The DNA for the CDR3 is TGTGCCAGCAGCCAAGATGGCAGTTCCTACAATGAGCAGTTCTTC. This encodes CASSQDGSSYNEQFF.